This entry is about one T cell receptor beta chain. What it binds is unknown. The record originates from a study of cytomegalovirus exposure and HLA in healthy donors. Overall study results and limits: Earlier analysis yielded a pattern in which most TCR beta V segments were productive about 90% or about 30% of the time. The study had only CMV serostatus as immune exposure information.

This CDR3 is built from 16 residues. Germline V gene lookup returns CDR1 SGDLS and CDR2 YYNGEE. Trimming removed 1 base from V and 6 bases from J; junction bases left unmatched: 11. The PCR made use of 60 Vbeta and 13 Jbeta primers. Some clones are missing from TCRdb's copy, which holds only in-frame ones; the method was immunoSEQ multiplex PCR. This table has around 200,000 clones, 80% appearing once. The genes are TRBV9 and TRBJ2-3; 7 bases match TRBD2. The sequencing sample was made of PBMCs. The source of this sequence is a boy aged 10-17 years in good health and CMV-seronegative. The CDR3 reads CASSVRASGSRDTQYF. CDR3 DNA: TGTGCCAGCAGCGTAAGGGCTAGCGGATCACGGGATACGCAGTATTTT. The complete variable domain, with remaining parts taken from reference TRBV9 and TRBJ2-3, reads DSGVTQTPKHLITATGQRVTLRCSPRSGDLSVYWYQQSLDQGLQFLIQYYNGEERAKGNILERFSAQQFPDLHSELNLSSLELGDSALYFCASSVRASGSRDTQYFGPGTRLTVL.